Shown below are 21 T cell receptor beta chains from a single sample sequenced in a study of somatic mutations in cytotoxic T cells in rheumatoid arthritis. Profiled with immunoSEQ multiplex PCR; TCRdb holds only in-frame clones, not every one. The profile shows approximately 15,000 clones, under 80% of them singletons. Sample: CD8+ T cells sorted from blood. These receptors were obtained from an adult with rheumatoid arthritis.

The rearrangement uses TRBV4-1 and TRBJ2-5; 8 bases are shared with TRBD2. This CDR3 spans 14 amino acids. Germline trimming cut 4 bases from V and 1 base from J; bases unmatched to any gene: 2. Per germline, CDR1 MGHRA and CDR2 YSYEKL. CDR3 bases: TGCGCCAGCAGCCCTAGCGGGCTCCAAGAGACCCAGTACTTC. It specifies CASSPSGLQETQYF.

The chain uses TRBV7-9 and TRBJ2-3; 9 bases agree with TRBD2. CDR1 is SEHNR and CDR2 is FQNEAQ in the germline V gene (reference sequence). The CDR3 has 15 amino acids. With 5 bases clipped from V and 2 bases from J, the junction kept 5 bases outside the gene matches. CDR3 protein: CASSPRTSDTDTQYF. DNA for the CDR3: TGTGCCAGCAGCCCACGGACTAGCGACACAGATACGCAGTATTTT. The whole variable domain, remainder taken from reference TRBV7-9 and TRBJ2-3, is DTGVSQNPRHKITKRGQNVTFRCDPISEHNRLYWYRQTLGQGPEFLTYFQNEAQLEKSRLLSDRFSAERPKGSFSTLEIQRTEQGDSAMYLCASSPRTSDTDTQYFGPGTRLTVL.

This rearrangement joins TRBV2 to TRBJ1-6; D gene unclear. There are 13 residues in the CDR3. The V gene lost 9 bases and the J gene lost 10 bases, with 16 bases spanning the gap. The germline V gene has CDR1 SNHLY and CDR2 FYNNEI. The CDR3 protein is CARGLSSASPLHF. CDR3 in DNA: TGTGCCAGGGGTCTTTCTTCGGCATCACCCCTCCACTTT.

The chain is built from TRBV6-1 and TRBJ1-1; 8 positions agree with TRBD1. CDR1 and CDR2 from the germline V gene are MNHNS and SASEGT. The CDR3 is made up of 15 amino acids. V shed 6 bases and J 4 bases; nucleotides not matched to a gene: 10. CDR3 DNA sequence: TGTGCCAGCAGAGCCACAGCAGGGGGCGGCACTGAAGCTTTCTTT. Residues: CASRATAGGGTEAFF.

This clone was found a few times. The rearrangement links TRBV2 to TRBJ2-7; 10 bases are a match to TRBD2. There are 16 residues in the CDR3. Unmatched junction bases numbered 9, after V lost 2 bases and J lost 5 bases. Germline V CDR1 and CDR2: SNHLY, FYNNEI. The CDR3 DNA is TGTGCCAGCAGTGAAAGTGGGCTAGCGGGAGCGGACGAGCAGTACTTC. Amino acids: CASSESGLAGADEQYF.

The V call is TRBV7-9, the J call TRBJ1-1, with a possible D match to TRBD1 (6 bases). CDR3 length: 15 residues. From germline, CDR1 is SEHNR and CDR2 FQNEAQ (reference sequence). The V end was cut by 2 bases, the J end by 1 base, with 11 bases between. The CDR3 coding sequence is TGTGCCAGCAGCTTAAATCTGGGGGCGAACACTGAAGCTTTCTTT. Translated: CASSLNLGANTEAFF. Full variable domain (outside the CDR3, taken from reference TRBV7-9 and TRBJ1-1): DTGVSQNPRHKITKRGQNVTFRCDPISEHNRLYWYRQTLGQGPEFLTYFQNEAQLEKSRLLSDRFSAERPKGSFSTLEIQRTEQGDSAMYLCASSLNLGANTEAFFGQGTRLTVV.

V usage is TRBV5-1 and J usage is TRBJ1-1; a weak D match, TRBD1 (5 bases). V was trimmed by 1 base and J by 4 bases, leaving 8 bases between them. The CDR3 contains 13 residues. Germline V lookup: CDR1 SGHRS, CDR2 YFSETQ. The CDR3 coding sequence is TGCGCCAGCAGCTTGCAGGGTTCCACTGAAGCTTTCTTT. Translation: CASSLQGSTEAFF.

The rearrangement joins TRBV21-1 to TRBJ1-2; the table's D gene call, TRBD1, was not cross checked with the DNA. TRBV21-1 constitutes a pseudogene. CDR3 length: 14 residues. Here the CDR3 DNA reads TGTGCCAGCAGCAACCGCCAGGGGCTAGATGGCTACACCTTC. Translating it yields CASSNRQGLDGYTF.

The rearrangement uses TRBV19 and TRBJ1-2, with 9 bases matching TRBD1. Trimming took 3 bases from V and 8 from J; bases not matched to a gene: 7. The CDR3 has 14 residues. CDR1 is LNHDA and CDR2 is SQIVND in the germline V gene (reference sequence). The CDR3 here is CASSMDRGVYGYTF. CDR3 nucleotide sequence: TGTGCCAGTAGTATGGACAGGGGAGTCTACGGCTACACCTTC. Drawing the rest from reference TRBV19 and TRBJ1-2, the complete variable domain is DGGITQSPKYLFRKEGQNVTLSCEQNLNHDAMYWYRQDPGQGLRLIYYSQIVNDFQKGDIAEGYSVSREKKESFPLTVTSAQKNPTAFYLCASSMDRGVYGYTFGSGTRLTVV.

The chain uses TRBV29-1 and TRBJ2-1; 9 nucleotides line up with TRBD1. The germline gives CDR1 SQVTM, CDR2 ANQGSEA. There are 16 residues in the CDR3. J lost 2 bases, V lost 4 bases, and 9 bases had no gene match. CDR3 nucleotides: TGCAGCGTTGTCCCGGGACAGGGTCGGACCTACAATGAGCAGTTCTTC. It codes for CSVVPGQGRTYNEQFF.

The V and J genes are TRBV7-9 and TRBJ2-1, with 8 bases lining up with TRBD2. The length of the CDR3 is 16 residues. From germline, CDR1 is SEHNR and CDR2 FQNEAQ (reference sequence). The V gene end was trimmed by 2 bases and the J gene end by 5 bases; junction bases not matched to a gene: 8. CDR3 protein: CASSLQAGGPDNEQFF. DNA of the CDR3: TGTGCCAGCAGCTTACAGGCGGGAGGACCTGACAATGAGCAGTTCTTC. Supplemented by reference TRBV7-9 and TRBJ2-1, the full variable domain reads DTGVSQNPRHKITKRGQNVTFRCDPISEHNRLYWYRQTLGQGPEFLTYFQNEAQLEKSRLLSDRFSAERPKGSFSTLEIQRTEQGDSAMYLCASSLQAGGPDNEQFFGPGTRLTVL.

This chain connects TRBV6-1 to TRBJ1-1; D remains ambiguous. Germline loops: CDR1 MNHNS, CDR2 SASEGT. Trimming removed 1 base from V and 6 bases from J, with 12 bases in between. This CDR3 is 14 amino acids long. In DNA, the CDR3 is TGTGCCAGCAGTGAAGGGTTCGGGTTCGCTGAAGCTTTCTTT. Encoded protein: CASSEGFGFAEAFF.

This clone was observed a few times. The rearrangement links TRBV28 to TRBJ2-7; maybe TRBD1 (5 bases). This CDR3 is built from 15 residues. V lost 1 base to trimming and J lost 4 bases, with 14 bases between them. Germline CDR1 and CDR2: MDHEN and SYDVKM. DNA of the CDR3: TGTGCCAGCAGTTTATACCTAGGGCAGGGATACGAGCAGTACTTC. Amino acids: CASSLYLGQGYEQYF.

This chain links TRBV7-9 with TRBJ2-5; D is unclear. The germline V and J ends were trimmed by 5 bases and 0 bases, with 10 bases remaining between them. Germline CDR1 reads SEHNR; CDR2 reads FQNEAQ (reference sequence). The CDR3 sequence is 14 residues long. The CDR3 loop reads CASSATPNQETQYF. In DNA form, the CDR3 reads TGTGCCAGCAGCGCCACACCAAACCAAGAGACCCAGTACTTC.

The chain has TRBV4-2 and TRBJ1-2, with 8 bases fitting TRBD1. Trimming took 4 bases from V and 3 from J; bases not matched to a gene: 7. Germline V gene lookup returns CDR1 LGHNA and CDR2 YNFKEQ. The CDR3 is 15 amino acids. CDR3 bases: TGTGCCAGCAGCCCTGGACAGGGCTCCCACTATGGCTACACCTTC. It translates to CASSPGQGSHYGYTF.

CDR3 DNA sequence: TGTGCCAGCAGGCTGGGGGTTTCTAACTATGGCTACACCTTC. Protein: CASRLGVSNYGYTF. The chain uses TRBV6-5 and TRBJ1-2; D is perhaps TRBD1 (5 bases). V was pared by 6 bases and J by 0 bases, with 11 bases between. The CDR3 totals 14 residues. Germline assignment: CDR1 MNHEY and CDR2 SVGAGI.

The chain recombines TRBV27 with TRBJ2-5, with D possibly called TRBD1 or TRBD2 (5 bases each). The V end was cut by 5 bases, the J end by 7 bases, with 8 bases between. There are 11 residues in the CDR3. CDR1 is MNHEY, CDR2 SMNVEV, per germline (reference sequence). CDR3 bases: TGTGCCAGCAGTGGGGACCGGACCCAGTACTTC. Protein product: CASSGDRTQYF.

The chain links TRBV9 to TRBJ2-7; D possibly corresponds to TRBD1 (6 bases). V was cut by 3 bases and J by 0 bases, with 13 bases left in between. From germline, CDR1 is SGDLS and CDR2 YYNGEE. The CDR3 runs 15 residues. CDR3 DNA sequence: TGTGCCAGCAGCGCGAGACAGGACAGCTCCTACGAGCAGTACTTC. Translating it yields CASSARQDSSYEQYF.

This chain uses TRBV19 with TRBJ2-3; no clear D. CDR3 size: 13 residues. Germline V lookup: CDR1 LNHDA, CDR2 SQIVND (reference sequence). Deletions cut 6 bases from V and 4 bases from J, with 11 bases between. The CDR3 DNA is TGTGCCAGTAGAATGGGTTTCCCAGATACGCAGTATTTT. As protein: CASRMGFPDTQYF.

V is TRBV13 and J is TRBJ1-5, with D unclear. V was pared by 2 bases and J by 2 bases, with 7 bases between. The CDR3 covers 14 residues. Germline V lookup: CDR1 PRHDT, CDR2 FYEKMQ (reference sequence). The CDR3 is CASSLRSGNQPQHF. Written as DNA, the CDR3 is TGTGCCAGCAGCTTAAGGTCCGGCAATCAGCCCCAGCATTTT.

This chain joins TRBV6-6 and TRBJ1-2; TRBD1 might be the D (6 bases). The CDR3 is 14 amino acids. Trimming cost V 2 bases and J 8 bases, with 15 bases left between them. Germline CDR1 and CDR2: MNHNY and SVGAGI (reference sequence). DNA of the CDR3: TGTGCCAGCAGTTACCTCACAGGGAGGGAAGGCTACACCTTC. Translation gives CASSYLTGREGYTF.